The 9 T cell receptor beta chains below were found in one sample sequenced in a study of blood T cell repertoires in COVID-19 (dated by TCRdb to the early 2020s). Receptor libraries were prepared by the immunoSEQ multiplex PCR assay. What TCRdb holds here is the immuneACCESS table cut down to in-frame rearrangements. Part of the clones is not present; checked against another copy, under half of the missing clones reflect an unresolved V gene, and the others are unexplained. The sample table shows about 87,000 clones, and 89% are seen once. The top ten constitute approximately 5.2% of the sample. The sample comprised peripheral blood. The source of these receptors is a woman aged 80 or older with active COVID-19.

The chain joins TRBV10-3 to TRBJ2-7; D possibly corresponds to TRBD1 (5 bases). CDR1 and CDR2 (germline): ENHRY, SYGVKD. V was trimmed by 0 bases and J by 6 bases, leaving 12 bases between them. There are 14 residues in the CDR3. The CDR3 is CAISESKGVREQYF. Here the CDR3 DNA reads TGTGCCATCAGTGAGTCGAAAGGGGTCCGCGAGCAGTACTTC.

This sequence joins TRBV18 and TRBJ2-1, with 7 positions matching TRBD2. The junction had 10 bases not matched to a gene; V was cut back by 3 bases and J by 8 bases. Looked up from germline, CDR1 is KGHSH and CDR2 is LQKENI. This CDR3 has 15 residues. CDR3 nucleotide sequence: TGTGCCAGCTCACCTGGGAGGGAGGTGGGTGATGAGCAGTTCTTC. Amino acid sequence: CASSPGREVGDEQFF.

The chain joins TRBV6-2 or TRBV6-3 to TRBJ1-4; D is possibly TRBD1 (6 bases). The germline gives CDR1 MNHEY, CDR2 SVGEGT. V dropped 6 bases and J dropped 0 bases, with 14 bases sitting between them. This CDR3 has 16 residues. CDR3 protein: CASSPLRTATNEKLFF. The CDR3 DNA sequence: TGTGCCAGCAGCCCTCTTCGGACAGCAACTAATGAAAAACTGTTTTTT.

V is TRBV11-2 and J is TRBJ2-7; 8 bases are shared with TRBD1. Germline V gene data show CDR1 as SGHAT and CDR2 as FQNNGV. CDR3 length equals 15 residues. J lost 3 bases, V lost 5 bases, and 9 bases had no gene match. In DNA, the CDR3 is TGTGCCAGCAGCCCCCTCGGCAGGGGGCACTACGAGCAGTACTTC. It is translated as CASSPLGRGHYEQYF.

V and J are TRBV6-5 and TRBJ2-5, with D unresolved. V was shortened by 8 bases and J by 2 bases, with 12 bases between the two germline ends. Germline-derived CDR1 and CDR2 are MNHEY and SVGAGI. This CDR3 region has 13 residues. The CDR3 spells CASSKSRQETQYF. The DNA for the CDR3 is TGTGCCAGCTCTAAAAGTCGTCAAGAGACCCAGTACTTC.

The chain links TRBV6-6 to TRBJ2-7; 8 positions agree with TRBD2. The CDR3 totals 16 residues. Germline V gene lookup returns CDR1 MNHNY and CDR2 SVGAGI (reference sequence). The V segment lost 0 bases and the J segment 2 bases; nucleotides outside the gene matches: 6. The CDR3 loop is CASSYSGSGGTYEQYF. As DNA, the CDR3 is TGTGCCAGCAGTTACTCCGGAAGCGGGGGAACCTACGAGCAGTACTTC.

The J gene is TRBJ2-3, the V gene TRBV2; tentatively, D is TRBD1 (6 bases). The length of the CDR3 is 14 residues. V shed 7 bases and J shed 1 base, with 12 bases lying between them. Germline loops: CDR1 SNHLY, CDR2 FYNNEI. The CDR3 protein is CASIWDTGTDTQYF. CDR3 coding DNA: TGTGCCAGCATATGGGACACCGGCACAGATACGCAGTATTTT.

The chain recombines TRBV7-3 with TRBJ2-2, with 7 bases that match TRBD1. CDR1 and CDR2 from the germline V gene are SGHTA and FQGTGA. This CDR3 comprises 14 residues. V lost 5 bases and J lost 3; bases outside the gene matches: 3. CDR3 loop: CASSVGTDTGELFF. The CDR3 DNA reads TGTGCCAGCAGCGTCGGGACAGACACCGGGGAGCTGTTTTTT.

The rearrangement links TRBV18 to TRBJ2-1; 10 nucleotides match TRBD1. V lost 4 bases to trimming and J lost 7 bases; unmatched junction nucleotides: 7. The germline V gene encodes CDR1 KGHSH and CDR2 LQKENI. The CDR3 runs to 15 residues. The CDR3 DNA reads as TGTGCCAGCTCACAGTCTAGGACAGGGGGAAATGAGCAGTTCTTC. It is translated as CASSQSRTGGNEQFF.